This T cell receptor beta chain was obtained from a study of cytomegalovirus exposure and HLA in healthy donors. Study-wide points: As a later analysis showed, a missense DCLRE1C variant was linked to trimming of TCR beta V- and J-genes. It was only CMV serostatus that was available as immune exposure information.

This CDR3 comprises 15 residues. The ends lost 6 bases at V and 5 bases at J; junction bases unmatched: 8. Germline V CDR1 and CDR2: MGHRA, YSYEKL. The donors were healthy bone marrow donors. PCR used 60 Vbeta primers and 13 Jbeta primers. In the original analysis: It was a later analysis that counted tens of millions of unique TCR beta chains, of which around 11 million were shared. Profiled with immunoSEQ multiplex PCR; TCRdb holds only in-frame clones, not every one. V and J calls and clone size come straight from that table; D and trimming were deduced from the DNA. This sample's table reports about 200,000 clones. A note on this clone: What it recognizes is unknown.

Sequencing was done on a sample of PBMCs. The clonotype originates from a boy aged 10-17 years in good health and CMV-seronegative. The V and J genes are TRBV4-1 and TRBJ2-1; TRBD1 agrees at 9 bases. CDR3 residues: CASRAPGQGHNEQFF. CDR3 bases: TGCGCCAGCAGAGCCCCGGGACAGGGACACAATGAGCAGTTCTTC.